What follows describes a single TCR beta chain. Its recognized antigen is unknown. One base away there is no much larger clone; base qualities are not given. Sample time point, as interpreted from the label and publication: about 4 weeks on oral tofacitinib. The treatment or condition label, read with the paper, signifies: oral pan-JAK inhibitor, 5-10 mg twice daily. From alopecia areata patients, peripheral blood was collected along with lesional scalp punch biopsies. PBMCs were isolated by density centrifugation and stained for CD3, CD4 and CD8, after which CD4+ and CD8+ T cells were sorted on a FACSAria. The library was obtained by the immunoSEQ multiplex PCR assay. RNA was extracted from all samples and reverse transcribed into cDNA, which served as template for TCR sequencing. First-strand cDNA was synthesized using SuperScript III with a 2:1 mix of oligo-dT and random hexamers. A synthetic immune receptor repertoire was used to measure amplification bias, and any remaining bias was corrected computationally. The source study handled its data this way. Raw reads were preprocessed for error removal, and CDR3 was defined according to IMGT conventions as running from the conserved cysteine to phenylalanine. To get clonality, Shannon entropy was normalized by log2 of the number of productive unique TCRs and the result was subtracted from 1. Scalp TCRbeta sequences were cross-referenced with sorted blood CD4 and CD8 repertoires so that the CD4 or CD8 identity of scalp clones could be inferred. The table was pulled from immuneACCESS by TCRdb, which kept in-frame rearrangements only. Such tables lose some clones; where checked, under half of the loss comes from unresolved V genes, and the rest has no known cause. D and trimming come from the DNA, and the V and J calls and clone size come from that table. Within this sample are 130,000 or so clones, with around 83% of them counted one time only. Together, the top ten hold less than 15% of the sample.

This entry belongs to a study of CD8+ T cells in alopecia areata (dated by TCRdb to the late 2010s). Concerning the study at large: The treated patients took part in an open-label pilot trial in which moderate-to-severe alopecia areata was treated with oral tofacitinib at 5 to 10 mg twice daily. Tofacitinib was administered for 6 to 18 months, and 6 months of follow-up off drug were then conducted to assess delayed response and recurrence. Disease severity in treated patients was measured with the SALT score, which quantifies the percentage of affected scalp surface area. High-throughput TCRbeta sequencing was used to examine T cell clonal expansion in alopecia areata in both the C3H/HeJ mouse model and human patients. Scalp tissue and sorted CD4+ and CD8+ peripheral blood T cells from patchy and totalis/universalis alopecia areata patients and from healthy controls were covered by human TCRbeta sequencing. Tofacitinib-treated patients had biopsies at baseline and at 4 and 24 weeks of treatment, with a later scalp biopsy in several patients. Scalp clonality was compared among normal scalp (n=4), patchy alopecia areata scalp (n=8), and alopecia totalis/universalis scalp (n=8). RNA came from the PAXgene miRNA kit for fixed scalp, the miRNeasy kit for PBMCs, and the RNeasy kit for mouse skin. TCRbeta CDR3 regions were amplified by immunoSEQ multiplex PCR with 35 Vbeta forward and 13 Jbeta reverse primers. Overall study outcomes, separate from this receptor: Because the treated cohort was small and included a single nonresponder, larger studies are needed to assess links between baseline CD8+ expansion and response. Scalp clonality and the number of expanded CD8+ clones among the top 100 scalp clones were significantly decreased by tofacitinib. During tofacitinib treatment, many expanded lesional clones remained in scalp and blood, and this persistence may partly explain relapse after treatment is stopped. TCR sequences shared between patients were less clear than in mice, possibly partly because of HLA diversity in the patient population. Scalp TCR repertoire analysis is complicated because resident alphabeta T cells in normal human skin are also sequenced, whereas mouse skin is dominated by gammadelta T cells. Higher clonality and more expanded CD8+ clones were observed in lesional scalp than in normal scalp, particularly in alopecia totalis/universalis, a finding suggestive of antigenic drive.

The starting material was CD8+ T cells sorted from blood, obtained at week 4, from a patient treated with tofacitinib. This TCR derives from a human donor with alopecia areata.

The base sequence is TGTGCCAGCGGAGGACAGGGACAGGGCACCTACGAGCAGTACTTC. Translated, it reads CASGGQGQGTYEQYF. This receptor chain uses TRBV2 and TRBJ2-7; TRBD1 lines up with 9 middle nucleotides. The germline V gene supplies CDR1 SNHLY and CDR2 FYNNEI. The CDR3 holds 15 amino acids from the cysteine to the phenylalanine. Here the CDR3 DNA is all that survives: 45 bases in frame from base 1. Trimming removed 8 bases from V and 2 bases from J; the gene matches leave 10 bases unexplained.